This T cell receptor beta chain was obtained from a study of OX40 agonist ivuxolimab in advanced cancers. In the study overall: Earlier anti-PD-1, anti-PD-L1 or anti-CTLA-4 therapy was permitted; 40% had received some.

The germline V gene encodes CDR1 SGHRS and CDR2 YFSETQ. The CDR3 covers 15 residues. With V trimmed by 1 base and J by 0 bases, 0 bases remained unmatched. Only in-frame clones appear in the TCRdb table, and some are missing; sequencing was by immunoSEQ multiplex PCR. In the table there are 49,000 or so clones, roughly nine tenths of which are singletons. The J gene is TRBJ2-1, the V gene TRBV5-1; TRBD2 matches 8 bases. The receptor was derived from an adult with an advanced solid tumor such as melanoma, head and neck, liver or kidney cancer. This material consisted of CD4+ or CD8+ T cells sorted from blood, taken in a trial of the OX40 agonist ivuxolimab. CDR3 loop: CASSLSGGSYNEQFF. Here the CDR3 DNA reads TGCGCCAGCAGCTTGAGCGGGGGCTCCTACAATGAGCAGTTCTTC.